Detailed here is one TCR beta chain. The CDR3 length is 14 residues. Trimming left V 0 bases short and J 2 bases short, with 8 bases between. Per the germline V gene, CDR1 is LGHNA and CDR2 is YNFKEQ. This sample was taken from a study of cytomegalovirus exposure and HLA in healthy donors. Both 60 Vbeta primers and 13 Jbeta primers went into the PCR. TCRdb's copy holds only in-frame clones and misses some; the assay was immunoSEQ multiplex PCR. In the table there are 95,000 to 110,000 clones, roughly 72% of which are singletons. The sample consisted of PBMCs. This receptor was taken from a woman aged 18-35 years in good health and CMV-seropositive. The chain joins TRBV4-2 to TRBJ2-7; weak D call: TRBD2 (6 bases). The CDR3 DNA is TGTGCCAGCAGCCAAGACCCGGGAGCCTACGAGCAGTACTTC. Translating it yields CASSQDPGAYEQYF.